One T cell receptor (beta chain) is described in this entry. Its antigen is not known. One end of the junction does not line up with germline, which may come from a read error. A multiplex PCR was run with 60 Vbeta primers and 13 Jbeta primers. TCRdb's copy holds only in-frame clones and misses some; the assay was immunoSEQ multiplex PCR. In the table there are more than 75,000 clones, less than 80% of which are singletons. This specimen belongs to a study of cytomegalovirus exposure and HLA in healthy donors. Study results and caveats: Later on, analysis showed that most CMV-associated TCR beta chains appeared to be HLA-restricted. Previously analyzed data showed that most TCR beta V segments were productive at a frequency of about 90% or about 30%.

In germline, CDR1 is SEHNR, CDR2 FQNEAQ (reference sequence). The CDR3 is 15 residues long. The sequencing sample was made of PBMCs. The gene calls are TRBV7-9 and TRBJ2-1, with a possible D match to TRBD2 (5 bases). This clonotype originated in a man aged 25-45 years in good health and CMV-seronegative. CDR3 in DNA: TGTGCCAGCGGCTTGGTTCGGGGAGTTAACAATGAGCAGTTCTTC. It translates to CASGLVRGVNNEQFF.